This is a list of T cell receptor beta chains from one sample in a study of blood T cell repertoires in COVID-19. Clones were sequenced by immunoSEQ multiplex PCR, and TCRdb holds only the in-frame ones, with some missing. The sample lists 130,000 or so clones, around 88% seen once, with 1.5% to 1.9% in the top ten. The sequencing sample was made of peripheral blood. The receptors here all came from an older woman with acute or convalescent COVID-19. Each CDR3 is given with its conserved first and last residue. A D gene is named only where the DNA matches it firmly. The size field is filled for only some rows; it gives once, few, many or a size class.

TRBV29-1	NA	TRBD1	TRBJ1-2	CSVIIQGAGYGYTF	TGCAGCGTTATAATACAGGGGGCTGGGTATGGCTACACCTTC
TRBV15	NA	NA	TRBJ1-4	CATSRDRGEKLFF	TGTGCCACCAGCAGAGATAGGGGTGAAAAACTGTTTTTT
TRBV12-3/TRBV12-4	NA	NA	TRBJ2-1	CASSWTDANEQFF	TGTGCCAGCAGCTGGACAGACGCCAATGAGCAGTTCTTC
TRBV18	NA	TRBD1	TRBJ1-5	CASSPTGASNQPQHF	TGTGCCAGCTCACCGACAGGGGCCAGCAATCAGCCCCAGCATTTT
TRBV2	NA	NA	TRBJ1-2	CASSLGRILDGYTF	TGTGCCAGCAGCCTCGGGAGGATTTTGGATGGCTACACCTTC
TRBV5-1	NA	NA	TRBJ1-4	CASSLGTPNAKLFF	TGCGCCAGCAGCTTGGGGACACCGAATGCAAAACTGTTTTTT
TRBV9	NA	NA	TRBJ2-1	CASSGGHHGVNEQFF	TGTGCCAGCAGCGGGGGACATCACGGGGTCAATGAGCAGTTCTTC
TRBV7-2	NA	NA	TRBJ1-5	CASSLLIGYSNQPQHF	TGTGCCAGCAGCTTATTAATCGGTTATAGCAATCAGCCCCAGCATTTT
TRBV9	NA	TRBD1	TRBJ2-7	CASSVGGQGYEQYF	TGTGCCAGCAGCGTAGGAGGACAGGGGTACGAGCAGTACTTC
TRBV3-1/TRBV3-2	NA	TRBD2	TRBJ2-7	CASSRTSGGYEQYF	TGTGCCAGCAGTCGGACTAGCGGGGGGTACGAGCAGTACTTC
TRBV7-9	NA	NA	TRBJ1-1	CASTPFGGQAEAFF	TGTGCCAGCACCCCTTTCGGGGGGCAGGCTGAAGCTTTCTTT
TRBV19	NA	TRBD1	TRBJ2-7	CASSKGQVTYEQYF	TGTGCCAGTAGTAAGGGACAGGTAACCTACGAGCAGTACTTC
TRBV18	once	NA	TRBJ1-2	CASFSDSLGYTF	TGTGCCAGTTTTTCGGACAGCCTTGGCTACACCTTC
TRBV4-1	NA	NA	TRBJ1-1	CASSQREGTEAFF	TGCGCCAGCAGCCAACGGGAGGGCACTGAAGCTTTCTTT
TRBV28	NA	NA	TRBJ1-1	CASRAPSGENTEAFF	TGTGCCAGCCGAGCGCCCTCCGGTGAGAACACTGAAGCTTTCTTT
TRBV5-1	NA	NA	TRBJ2-1	CASSSDLNNEQFF	TGCGCCAGCAGCTCCGACTTAAACAATGAGCAGTTCTTC
TRBV2	NA	TRBD2	TRBJ2-1	CASSIGLAVYNEQFF	TGTGCCAGCAGTATTGGCCTAGCGGTATACAATGAGCAGTTCTTC
TRBV5-1	NA	TRBD2	TRBJ2-3	CASKGTSGTDTQYF	TGCGCCAGCAAGGGGACTAGCGGTACAGATACGCAGTATTTT
TRBV3-1/TRBV3-2	NA	TRBD1	TRBJ1-2	CASSQERRSGQGPKSGYTF	TGTGCCAGCAGCCAAGAGAGGAGGAGCGGACAGGGACCTAAGAGTGGCTACACCTTC
TRBV19	NA	TRBD1	TRBJ2-5	CASSIGTAKETQYF	TGTGCCAGTAGTATTGGGACAGCGAAAGAGACCCAGTACTTC
TRBV7-8	NA	TRBD2	TRBJ2-7	CASSLRGLDLNEQYF	TGTGCCAGCAGCTTACGAGGACTAGATCTCAACGAGCAGTACTTC
TRBV18	NA	TRBD2	TRBJ2-3	CASSSGGAEADTQYF	TGTGCCAGCTCATCCGGGGGGGCGGAGGCAGATACGCAGTATTTT
TRBV7-6	NA	TRBD1	TRBJ2-4	CASSLGQENIQYF	TGTGCCAGCAGCCTGGGACAGGAAAACATTCAGTACTTC
TRBV7-9	NA	NA	TRBJ1-2	CASSPRQARSGNYGYTF	TGTGCCAGCAGCCCCAGACAGGCCCGATCTGGCAACTATGGCTACACCTTC
TRBV7-8	NA	NA	TRBJ2-7	CASSTRVREDEQYF	TGTGCCAGCAGCACCCGGGTCAGGGAGGACGAGCAGTACTTC
TRBV28	few	TRBD1	TRBJ1-3	CASSVTQGGGGNTIYF	TGTGCCAGCAGTGTGACACAGGGGGGCGGGGGAAACACCATATATTTT
TRBV7-2	NA	NA	TRBJ2-2	CASTLPNRVDSGELFF	TGTGCCAGCACCCTTCCGAACAGGGTTGATTCCGGGGAGCTGTTTTTT
TRBV6-5	NA	TRBD1	TRBJ1-1	CASNRDRALTEAFF	TGTGCCAGCAACAGAGACAGGGCCCTCACTGAAGCTTTCTTT
TRBV19	NA	NA	TRBJ1-5	CASSIRGQPQHF	TGTGCCAGTAGTATTAGGGGTCAGCCCCAGCATTTT
TRBV7-2	NA	TRBD1	TRBJ1-6	CASSFTGGAGSPLHF	TGTGCCAGCAGCTTTACAGGGGGCGCGGGTTCACCCCTCCACTTT
TRBV14	NA	TRBD1	TRBJ2-5	CASSQDRQGKETQYF	TGTGCCAGCAGCCAAGATCGACAGGGGAAAGAGACCCAGTACTTC
TRBV7-2	NA	NA	TRBJ2-3	CASSLASGSVGDTQYF	TGTGCCAGCAGCTTAGCGTCTGGGAGCGTCGGGGATACGCAGTATTTT
TRBV28	NA	TRBD1	TRBJ1-3	CASRSPGGDTGNTIYF	TGTGCCAGCAGATCACCAGGGGGCGATACTGGAAACACCATATATTTT
TRBV11-2	NA	TRBD1	TRBJ1-6	CASSLAGQRNSPLHF	TGTGCCAGCAGCCTAGCGGGACAGCGTAATTCACCCCTCCACTTT
TRBV2	NA	NA	TRBJ1-5	CASSEIRGSNQPQHF	TGTGCCAGCAGTGAAATAAGGGGGTCCAATCAGCCCCAGCATTTT
TRBV29-1	NA	NA	TRBJ2-3	CSVEGGASVNPGAQYF	TGCAGCGTTGAAGGAGGGGCTAGCGTTAACCCCGGGGCGCAGTATTTT
TRBV2	NA	NA	TRBJ1-1	CASNELWGEDTEAFF	TGTGCCAGCAATGAACTCTGGGGAGAGGACACTGAAGCTTTCTTT
TRBV9	NA	NA	TRBJ1-6	CASSVGPGGNSPLHF	TGTGCCAGCAGCGTAGGCCCCGGGGGGAACTCACCCCTCCACTTT
TRBV7-3	once	NA	TRBJ2-6	CASSQLSAANVLTF	TGTGCCAGCAGCCAACTGTCTGCGGCCAACGTCCTGACTTTC
TRBV5-6	NA	NA	TRBJ1-4	CASSSAIGGGAPNEKLFF	TGTGCCAGCAGCTCGGCCATTGGAGGGGGGGCGCCTAATGAAAAACTGTTTTTT
TRBV5-4	NA	TRBD1	TRBJ1-1	CASSLRQGAGNTEAFF	TGTGCCAGCAGCTTGCGACAGGGGGCTGGGAACACTGAAGCTTTCTTT
TRBV10-3	NA	NA	TRBJ1-5	CAISESGGNQPQHF	TGTGCCATCAGTGAGTCAGGGGGCAATCAGCCCCAGCATTTT
TRBV6-1	NA	NA	TRBJ1-5	CASSESRRQPQHF	TGTGCCAGCAGTGAATCTAGGCGTCAGCCCCAGCATTTT
TRBV28	NA	NA	TRBJ1-4	CASRSTGPGEKLFF	TGTGCCAGCAGGTCGACAGGACCTGGTGAAAAACTGTTTTTT
TRBV9	NA	NA	TRBJ2-5	CASSVGGHQETQYF	TGTGCCAGCAGCGTAGGGGGGCACCAAGAGACCCAGTACTTC
TRBV19	NA	TRBD1	TRBJ1-1	CASSPQGQGGAEAFF	TGTGCCAGTAGTCCTCAAGGGCAGGGGGGAGCTGAAGCTTTCTTT
TRBV18	NA	NA	TRBJ1-5	CASSSTGYRWDQPQHF	TGTGCCAGCTCCTCGACGGGGTACCGCTGGGATCAGCCCCAGCATTTT
TRBV5-1	NA	TRBD1	TRBJ1-1	CASSPGQGAISEAFF	TGCGCCAGCAGCCCGGGACAGGGGGCGATTAGTGAAGCTTTCTTT